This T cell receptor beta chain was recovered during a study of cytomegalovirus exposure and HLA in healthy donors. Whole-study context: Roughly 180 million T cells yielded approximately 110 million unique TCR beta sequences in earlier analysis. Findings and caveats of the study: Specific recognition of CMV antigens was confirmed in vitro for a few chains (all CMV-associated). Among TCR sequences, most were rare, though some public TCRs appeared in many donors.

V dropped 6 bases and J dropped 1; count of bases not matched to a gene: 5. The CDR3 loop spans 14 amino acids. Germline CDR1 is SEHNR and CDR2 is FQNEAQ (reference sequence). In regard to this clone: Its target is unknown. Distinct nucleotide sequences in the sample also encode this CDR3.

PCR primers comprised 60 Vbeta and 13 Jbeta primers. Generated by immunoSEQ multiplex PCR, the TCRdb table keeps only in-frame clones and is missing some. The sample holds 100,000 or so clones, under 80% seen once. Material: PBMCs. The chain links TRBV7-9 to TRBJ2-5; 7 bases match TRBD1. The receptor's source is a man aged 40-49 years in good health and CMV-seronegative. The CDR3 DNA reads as TGTGCCAGCAGTACATACAGGGGCCAAGAGACCCAGTACTTC. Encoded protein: CASSTYRGQETQYF. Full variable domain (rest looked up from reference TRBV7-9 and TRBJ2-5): DTGVSQNPRHKITKRGQNVTFRCDPISEHNRLYWYRQTLGQGPEFLTYFQNEAQLEKSRLLSDRFSAERPKGSFSTLEIQRTEQGDSAMYLCASSTYRGQETQYFGPGTRLLVL.